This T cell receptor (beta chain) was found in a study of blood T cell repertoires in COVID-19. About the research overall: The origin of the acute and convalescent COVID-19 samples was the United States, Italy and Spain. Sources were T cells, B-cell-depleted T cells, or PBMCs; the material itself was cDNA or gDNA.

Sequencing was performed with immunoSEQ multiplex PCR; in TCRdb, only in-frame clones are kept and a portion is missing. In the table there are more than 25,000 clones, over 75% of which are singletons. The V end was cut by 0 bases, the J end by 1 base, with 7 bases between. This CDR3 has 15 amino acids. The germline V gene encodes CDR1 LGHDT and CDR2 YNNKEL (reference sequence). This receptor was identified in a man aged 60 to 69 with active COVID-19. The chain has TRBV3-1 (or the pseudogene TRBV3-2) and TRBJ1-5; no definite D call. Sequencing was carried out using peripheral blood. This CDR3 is CASSQDRFSNQPQHF. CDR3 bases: TGTGCCAGCAGCCAAGACAGGTTCAGCAATCAGCCCCAGCATTTT.